Listed here is a single T cell receptor beta chain. Sorting isolated naive CD8 T cells as CD8+CD4-CCR7+CD45RA+ events. With V trimmed by 7 bases and J by 3 bases, 14 bases remained unmatched. Germline assignment: CDR1 MNHEY and CDR2 SMNVEV (reference sequence). The CDR3 runs 17 residues. Both previously described methods and listed TCR primers were employed to make bulk TCR libraries. TCRdb reprocessed the PCR reads with MiXCR, giving one entry per CDR3 protein. The table lists approximately 590,000 distinct CDR3 sequences, roughly 23% of them singletons, with 0.7% to 0.95% in the top ten. This sample is part of a study of molecular identifiers for immune sequencing clone quantification.

The receptor was derived from a human donor in good health. Some libraries in this study had Jurkat cell RNA spiked in. The source material was naive CD8+ T cells from blood, with Jurkat cell RNA spiked in. Subset: FACS-sorted CD8+CD4-CCR7+CD45RA+ naive T cells. The J gene is TRBJ2-1, the V gene TRBV27; 8 bases fit TRBD2. This chain's CDR3 is CASIPTPGTSNYNEQFF. In nucleotides, the CDR3 is TGTGCCAGCATTCCAACCCCCGGGACTAGTAACTACAATGAGCAGTTCTTC.